A single sample gave rise to the 2 T cell receptor beta chains below, sequenced in a study of blood T cells in healthy people across ages. Alongside a J-beta primer mix, a sample-barcoded 5' primer served in a second PCR lasting roughly 7 to 12 cycles. TCRdb reprocessed the 5' RACE reads with MiXCR, giving one entry per CDR3 protein. This table has fewer than 1 million distinct CDR3 sequences, about 42% appearing once. The sequenced sample consisted of blood. These receptors all come from a man in his 60s in good health.

The chain employs TRBV7-2 and TRBJ2-4; 8 bases match TRBD2. The length of the CDR3 is 17 residues. Germline values: CDR1 SGHTA, CDR2 FQGNSA. V was pared by 1 base and J by 6 bases, with 11 bases of the junction left unmatched. The CDR3 DNA follows: TGTGCCAGCAGCTTAGGTTATAGCGGGGTTAGGGGAAACATTCAGTACTTC. Translation gives CASSLGYSGVRGNIQYF.

The V call is TRBV6-2 or TRBV6-3, the J call TRBJ2-5; 12 nucleotides line up with TRBD2. V lost 6 bases, J lost 5 bases, and 13 bases stayed unmatched. Germline lookup yields CDR1 MNHEY and CDR2 SVGEGT. The length of the CDR3 is 17 residues. The CDR3 bases are TGTGCCAGCAGAAAACCGGGACTAGCGGGCGGCGGCGAGACCCAGTACTTC. Translated, it gives CASRKPGLAGGGETQYF.